Reported below is one TCR beta chain. The RNA, 0.5 to 1 ug, was put through reverse transcription using random hexamers. TCRdb passed the immunoSEQ multiplex PCR reads through MiXCR, listing each CDR3 protein once. The sample contains approximately 70,000 distinct CDR3 sequences, nearly 96% of which appear only once. This record belongs to a study of CD8 T cells in Susac syndrome. The TCR originated in a human donor with multiple sclerosis. Material for sequencing was CD4+ T cells from PBMCs.

CDR3 protein: CASSPQRGGTDTQYF. The CDR3 DNA reads as TGTGCCAGCTCACCACAGCGGGGGGGCACAGATACGCAGTATTTT. The gene calls are TRBV18 and TRBJ2-3; TRBD2 matches 9 bases. CDR3 length: 15 residues. V lost 1 base and J lost 1; bases outside the gene matches: 0. The germline V gene encodes CDR1 KGHSH and CDR2 LQKENI. Variable domain in full (rest from reference TRBV18 and TRBJ2-3): NAGVMQNPRHLVRRRGQEARLRCSPMKGHSHVYWYRQLPEEGLKFMVYLQKENIIDESGMPKERFSAEFPKEGPSILRIQQVVRGDSAAYFCASSPQRGGTDTQYFGPGTRLTVL.